The subject of this entry is one TCR beta chain. Amplified regions were TCR beta CDR3 sequences from RNA transcripts. Primed by the HTBI set, a first-round RT-PCR was run on the TCR CDR3. TCRdb redid the calling of the multiplex PCR reads with MiXCR, one entry per CDR3 protein. The repertoire consists of under 350,000 distinct CDR3 sequences, with about 15% occurring once and the leading ten covering less than 70%. The data were taken from a study of T cells in Graves' hyperthyroidism and ophthalmopathy. The CDR3 is made up of 17 amino acids. J gave up 5 bases and V 7 bases, and 15 bases lay outside the gene matches. Per germline, CDR1 SQVTM and CDR2 ANQGSEA. Fresh peripheral blood, under 11 ml, yielded the PBMCs.

This TCR was sampled from a woman in her fifties or sixties with Graves' ophthalmopathy. Input material: blood. This rearrangement joins TRBV29-1 to TRBJ2-1; the match to TRBD2 covers 12 bases. CDR3 amino acids: CSAIPGGRTSGNNEQFF. CDR3 DNA sequence: TGCAGCGCAATCCCCGGGGGTCGGACTAGCGGGAACAATGAGCAGTTCTTC.